This T cell receptor (beta chain) was sequenced during a study of blood T cells in healthy people across ages (dated by TCRdb to 2014 to 2015). Regarding the study in general: In model experiments, template switching captured roughly one uniquely barcoded TCR beta cDNA molecule for every two T cells. Using deep sequencing normalized with unique cDNA molecular identifiers, the study measured how TCR beta repertoire diversity changes with age. The donors were divided into four age groups: young (average around 16 years), middle-aged (almost 40), aged (about 62) and long-lived (roughly 88). To avoid experimental bias, donors of different ages were spread randomly across the sequencing lanes. Using the same blood draw, the study looked at two additional independent replicas of 1 million unique cDNA reads for two donors, one aged 18 to 29 and the other aged 80 or older.

Receptors were amplified or captured by 5' RACE. Sequencing was performed on an Illumina HiSeq 2500. A second PCR of roughly 7 to 11 cycles was run with a J-beta primer mix and a sample-barcoded 5' primer. A unique molecular identifier was introduced onto each TCR beta cDNA molecule by a template-switch 5' adaptor carrying 12 random nucleotides. Each sample yielded at least 2.5 million CDR3-containing paired-end reads. All of the RNA was converted into first-strand cDNA using the Mint cDNA synthesis kit, with a TRBC-specific oligonucleotide serving as the primer. After uracil-DNA glycosylase treatment, a first 18-cycle PCR used universal primers M1SS and BC2_uni_R on all cDNA. On the study's bioinformatics: For normalization, 1 million high-quality reads, each with a distinct molecular identifier, were randomly selected from each sample. Reads with shared molecular identifiers were discarded instead of being binned into consensus sequences. MiTCR, run with a Q25 quality threshold and the strictest error-elimination algorithm, handled CDR3 identification, clonotype clustering and error correction. A nonparametric unseen species model with Euler transformation was used to estimate lower-bound total TCR beta diversity. In-frame beta chains were kept once TCRdb had trimmed the public reads at Q25 with fastp and called clones with MiXCR. Rows with a matching CDR3 protein are joined into one entry that keeps the most common DNA and genes. In this record, the V and J calls reflect TCRdb's handling and not the investigators' own analysis. Recorded for this sample are fewer than 750,000 distinct CDR3 sequences; 40% to 55% of them occurred a single time. 20% to 25% of the sample is in the top ten clones.

Trimming removed 6 bases from V and 1 base from J, leaving 12 bases between the germline ends. Sequences DFQATT (CDR1) and SNEGSKA (CDR2) are obtained from the germline V gene (reference sequence). The CDR3 sequence holds 13 residues, the cysteine and phenylalanine included. The DNA shown is the 39-base CDR3, in frame from base 1. Overall study results and their limits: Because the CMV infection status of the donors was unknown, age-related changes in expanded clonotypes may potentially have been confounded. As age increased, observed TCR beta diversity per million T cells dropped in a roughly linear way, and a significant reduction was already evident by age around 41. Total diversity estimates from one million sequenced T cells were considered lower bounds and underestimates. Conclusive comparison of naive and antigen-experienced compartments was prevented by the profiling of bulk unsorted PBMCs. The long-lived group showed more naive CD4+ T cells, fewer expanded clones and increased TCR diversity than the aged group, suggesting age selection. There was a strong correlation between observed TCR beta diversity and the percentage of naive T cells measured by flow cytometry.

The sample holds one count of this clonotype. The antigen it binds to is not known. Base qualities were left out, and no much larger clone turns up one base away. A solitary read yields weak support. The donors were roughly 39 Caucasian individuals from Russia, aged 6 to 90 years, who were systemically healthy. Each donor gave ten milliliters of peripheral blood, collected into EDTA-treated Vacutainer tubes. PBMCs were isolated by Ficoll-Paque density-gradient centrifugation, with at least 6.5 million obtained per sample. Total RNA, at least 5.5 micrograms per sample, was extracted from PBMCs with Trizol reagent. For every donor, flow cytometry on a PBMC aliquot measured the percentage of naive CD45RAhigh/CD27high T cells.

Specimen: blood. The receptor comes from an elderly man in good health. Recombination connected TRBV20-1 to TRBJ1-1, with a tentative D gene TRBD1 over 6 matching bases. The sequenced DNA is TGCAGTGCAATCCGACAGGCGAACACTGAAGCTTTCTTT. Its protein product is CSAIRQANTEAFF.